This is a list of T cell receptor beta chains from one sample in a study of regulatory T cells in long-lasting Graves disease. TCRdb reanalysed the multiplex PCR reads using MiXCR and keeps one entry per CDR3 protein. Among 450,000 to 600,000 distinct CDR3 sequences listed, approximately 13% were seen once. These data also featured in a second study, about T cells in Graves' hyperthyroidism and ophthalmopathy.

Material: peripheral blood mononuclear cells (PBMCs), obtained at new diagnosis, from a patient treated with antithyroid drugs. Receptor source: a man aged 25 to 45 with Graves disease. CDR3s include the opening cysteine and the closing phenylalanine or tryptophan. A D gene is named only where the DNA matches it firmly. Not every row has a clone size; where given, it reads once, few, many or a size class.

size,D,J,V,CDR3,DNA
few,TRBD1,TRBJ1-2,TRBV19,CASQTGVNGYTF,TGTGCCAGCCAGACAGGGGTGAACGGCTACACCTTC
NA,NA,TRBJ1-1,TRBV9,CASSEYPMGTEAFF,TGTGCCAGCAGCGAGTACCCGATGGGGACTGAAGCTTTCTTT
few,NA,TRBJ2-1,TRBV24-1,CATSDFGNEQFF,TGTGCCACCAGTGATTTTGGCAATGAGCAGTTCTTC
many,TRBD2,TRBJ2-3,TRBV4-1,CASTPANGLAGLTDTQYF,TGCGCCAGCACCCCAGCCAACGGTCTAGCGGGACTCACAGATACGCAGTATTTT
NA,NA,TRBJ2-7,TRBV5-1,CASSLGDSGLLYEQYF,TGCGCCAGCAGCTTGGGCGACAGCGGGTTGCTCTACGAGCAGTACTTC
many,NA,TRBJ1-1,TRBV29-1,CSVLNRAEAFF,TGCAGCGTTCTCAACAGGGCCGAAGCTTTCTTT
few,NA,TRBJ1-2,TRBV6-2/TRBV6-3,CASRPPGLSRNYGYTF,TGTGCCAGCCGACCTCCGGGACTATCGAGGAATTATGGCTACACCTTC
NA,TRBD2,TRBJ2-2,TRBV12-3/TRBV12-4,CASSLGGAGANTGELFF,TGTGCCAGCAGTTTGGGAGGGGCGGGAGCGAACACCGGGGAGCTGTTTTTT
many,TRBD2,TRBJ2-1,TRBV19,CASSPLAGGPRAYNEQFF,TGTGCCAGTAGCCCACTAGCGGGAGGGCCCCGTGCCTACAATGAGCAGTTCTTC
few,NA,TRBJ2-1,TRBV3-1,CASSQDRSRALYNEQFF,TGTGCCAGCAGCCAAGATCGGTCCAGGGCCCTCTACAATGAGCAGTTCTTC
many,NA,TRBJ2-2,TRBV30,CAEKGGKNTGELFF,TGTGCGGAGAAGGGGGGAAAGAACACCGGGGAGCTGTTTTTT
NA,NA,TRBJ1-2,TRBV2,CASSEGLIGGGYTF,TGTGCCAGCAGTGAAGGGTTGATAGGGGGGGGCTACACCTTC
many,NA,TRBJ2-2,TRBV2,CASSGVVANTGELFF,TGTGCCAGCAGTGGAGTAGTCGCGAACACCGGGGAGCTGTTTTTT
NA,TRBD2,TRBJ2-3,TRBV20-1,CSASLAGLPDTQYF,TGCAGTGCTAGTCTAGCGGGGCTCCCGGATACGCAGTATTTT
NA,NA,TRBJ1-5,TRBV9,CASSVGGPLNQPQHF,TGTGCCAGCAGCGTAGGCGGCCCCCTAAATCAGCCCCAGCATTTT
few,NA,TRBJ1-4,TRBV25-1,CASSEPRGATNEKLFF,TGTGCCAGCAGTGAACCCCGAGGGGCAACTAATGAAAAACTGTTTTTT
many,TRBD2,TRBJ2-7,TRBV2,CASSEAQSGLAGVEGQYF,TGTGCCAGCAGTGAAGCCCAGTCGGGTCTAGCGGGAGTGGAGGGGCAGTACTTC
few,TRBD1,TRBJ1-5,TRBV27,CASSFGTGGGQPQHF,TGTGCCAGCAGTTTCGGGACAGGGGGGGGTCAGCCCCAGCATTTT
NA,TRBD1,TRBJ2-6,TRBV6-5,CASSYSSRDRDLGANVLTF,TGTGCCAGCAGTTACTCGTCCCGGGACAGGGACCTCGGGGCCAACGTCCTGACTTTC
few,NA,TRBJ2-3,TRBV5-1,CASSPVGVPLPDTQYF,TGCGCCAGCAGCCCCGTCGGGGTCCCGTTACCAGATACGCAGTATTTT
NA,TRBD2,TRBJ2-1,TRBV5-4,CASSAKTSGRVDEQFF,TGTGCCAGCAGCGCCAAGACTAGCGGGAGGGTTGATGAGCAGTTCTTC